This T cell receptor (beta chain) was found in a study of blood T cell repertoires in COVID-19. Method: immunoSEQ multiplex PCR; TCRdb's copy keeps in-frame clones and lacks some. The table has about 43,000 clones, around 79% seen once. The V end was cut by 1 base, the J end by 1 base, with 14 bases between. The V gene's germline CDR1 is LGHNT and CDR2 FRNRAP. The CDR3 totals 17 residues. The chain links TRBV12-5 to TRBJ1-5, with D possibly TRBD1 on 5 matching bases. Sequenced material: peripheral blood. The receptor was derived from a woman aged 55-70 years with acute or convalescent COVID-19. Written as DNA, the CDR3 is TGTGCTAGTGGTTTGGAGCCCCCAGGGCTAAGCAATCAGCCCCAGCATTTT. Amino acid sequence: CASGLEPPGLSNQPQHF.